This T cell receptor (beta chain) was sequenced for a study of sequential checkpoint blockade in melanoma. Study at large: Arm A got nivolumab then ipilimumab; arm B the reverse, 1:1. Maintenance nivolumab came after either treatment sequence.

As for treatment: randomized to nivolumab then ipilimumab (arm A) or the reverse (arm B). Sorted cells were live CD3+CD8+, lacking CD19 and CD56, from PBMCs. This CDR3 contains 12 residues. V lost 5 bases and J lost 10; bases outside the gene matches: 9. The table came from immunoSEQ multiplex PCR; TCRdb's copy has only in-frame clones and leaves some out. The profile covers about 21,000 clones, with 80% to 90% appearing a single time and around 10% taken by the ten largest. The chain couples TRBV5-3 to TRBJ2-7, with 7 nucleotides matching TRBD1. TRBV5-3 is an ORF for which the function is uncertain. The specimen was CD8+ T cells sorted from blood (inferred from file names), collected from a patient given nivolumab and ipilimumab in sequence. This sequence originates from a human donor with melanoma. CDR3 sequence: CARRVRDREQYF. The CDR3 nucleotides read TGTGCCAGAAGAGTCCGGGACAGAGAACAGTACTTC.